This TCR beta chain was captured by sequencing in a study of blood T cell repertoires in COVID-19. Study information: The analysed material was cDNA or gDNA that came from T cells, B-cell-depleted T cells, or PBMCs.

Trimming took 7 bases from V and 1 from J, leaving 16 bases between them. This CDR3 is built from 15 residues. CDR1 and CDR2 from the germline V gene are MDHEN and SYDVKM. Under the authors' procedure: Amplification with reference gene primers provided the estimates of nucleated cell counts. The assay was immunoSEQ multiplex PCR, and TCRdb's table has in-frame clones only and misses some. For V, J and clone size, that table is used; D and trimming come from the DNA. This table holds approximately 69,000 clones, roughly four fifths found once. Sequences were obtained from peripheral blood. The chain carries TRBV28 and TRBJ1-2; D is unresolved. This sequence was found in a woman aged 70-85 years with acute or convalescent COVID-19. CDR3 sequence: CASNSPSPNNYGYTF. The DNA for the CDR3 is TGTGCCAGCAACAGCCCAAGCCCAAATAACTATGGCTACACCTTC.